These T cell receptor beta chains were read from a single sample in a study of shared clonotypes between healthy human individuals. Generated by immunoSEQ multiplex PCR, the TCRdb table keeps only in-frame clones and is missing some. The data contain about 2.4 million clones, 80% to 95% of them singletons. The sample taken for sequencing was naive CD4+ T cells from PBMCs. The source of these receptors is a man between 18 and 35 years old in good health. Some clones in this sample may be carry-over from other donors' samples. Each CDR3 is given with its conserved first and last residue. D genes are given only for firm matches. The size field is filled for only some rows; it gives once, few, many or a size class.

size	V	J	D	DNA	CDR3
.	TRBV28	TRBJ2-1	.	TGTGCCAGCAAACGGCGGAGGGGGGGCGAGCAGTTCTTC	CASKRRRGGEQFF
.	TRBV18	TRBJ2-7	.	TGTGCCAGCTCACCAGGGCAGGCCATCTACGAGCAGTACTTC	CASSPGQAIYEQYF
.	TRBV19	TRBJ2-7	.	TGTGCCAGTACCCTCGACAGATTTAGCTACGAGCAGTACTTC	CASTLDRFSYEQYF
.	TRBV7-9	TRBJ2-5	.	TGTGCCAGCAGTTTTCTGGTTTTTAGCGACGGGGAAGAGACCCAGTACTTC	CASSFLVFSDGEETQYF
.	TRBV19	TRBJ1-3	.	TGTGCCAGTAGTATCGAACGGAGAAACACCATATATTTT	CASSIERRNTIYF
.	TRBV9	TRBJ2-5	.	TGTGCCAGCAGCGCATCCCCCCGGGACCCCCCCCCAAACCAGTACTTC	CASSASPRDPPPNQYF
once	TRBV29-1	TRBJ2-7	.	TGCAGCGTTGAAGATCAGAGTATGGGTTTGTCCTACGAGCAGTACTTC	CSVEDQSMGLSYEQYF
.	TRBV15	TRBJ1-2	.	TGTGCCACCAGCAGGTTAAAAGGGGGGGCCGGCTACACCTTC	CATSRLKGGAGYTF
few	TRBV7-9	TRBJ1-1	.	TGTGCCAGCAGCACCGGGACGATAGCTTTCTTT	CASSTGTIAFF
.	TRBV5-1	TRBJ2-1	TRBD1	TGCGCCAGCAGCTTGCGGGACAGGGGTCGAGATGAGCAGTTCTTC	CASSLRDRGRDEQFF
.	TRBV7-9	TRBJ1-1	.	TGTGCCAGCAGCCTTCAGGCAGGGAACACTGAAGCTTTCTTT	CASSLQAGNTEAFF
.	TRBV19	TRBJ1-2	.	TGTGCCAGTACGGACCGCTCCTATGGCTACACCTTC	CASTDRSYGYTF
.	TRBV11-2	TRBJ2-5	.	TGTGCCAGCAGCCGGAGCGGACAGACGCAAGAGACCCAGTACTTC	CASSRSGQTQETQYF
.	TRBV5-4	TRBJ2-1	TRBD2	TGTGCCAGCAGCTTGGGAACCGGGAGGGCCTTTAATGAGCAGTTCTTC	CASSLGTGRAFNEQFF
once	TRBV6-5	TRBJ2-7	.	TGTGCCAGCAATTACGAGCAGTACTTC	CASNYEQYF
few	TRBV29-1	TRBJ1-1	TRBD1	TGCAGCGTTGAAGTACAGGGGGAGGACACTGAAGCTTTCTTT	CSVEVQGEDTEAFF
.	TRBV9	TRBJ2-5	TRBD2	TGTGCCAGCAGCGTCGGGGGAAGCGGGGTCCAAGAGACCCAGTACTTC	CASSVGGSGVQETQYF
.	TRBV30	TRBJ1-4	TRBD1	TGTGCCTGGAGTACAGGGGCTAATGAAAAACTGTTTTTT	CAWSTGANEKLFF
.	TRBV7-8	TRBJ2-3	.	TGTGCCAGCAGCCCAGATTTTGGGGGAGTGACAGATACGCAGTATTTT	CASSPDFGGVTDTQYF
.	TRBV5-1	TRBJ2-2	.	TGCGCCAGCAGCTTGGGCGGGCACACCGGGGAGCTGTTTTTT	CASSLGGHTGELFF
.	TRBV4-1	TRBJ1-3	.	TGCGCCAGCAGCCCACTCCAACAGGGCCCTGGAAACACCATATATTTT	CASSPLQQGPGNTIYF
.	TRBV6-5	TRBJ1-2	.	TGTGCCACCCGGCCCCCAGGGCGGTATGGCTACACCTTC	CATRPPGRYGYTF
.	TRBV7-3	TRBJ2-3	TRBD2	TGTGCCAGCGGACTAGCGGGCACAGATACGCAGTATTTT	CASGLAGTDTQYF